The entry below describes one TCR beta chain. The germline gene is not matched at one end of the junction; a read error may be the cause. This CDR3 is built from 11 residues. CDR1 and CDR2 (germline): SQVTM, ANQGSEA. The age range of participants was about 18 to 100 years, with residence in about 25 US areas. Original processing notes: Reference gene primer amplification gave estimated nucleated cell counts. The repertoire was sequenced with immunoSEQ multiplex PCR; TCRdb's copy has only in-frame clones and lacks some. V and J calls and clone size are as listed in that table; D and trimming were resolved from the DNA. The sample has around 190,000 clones, 70% to 90% seen once. This specimen comes from a study of blood T cell repertoires in COVID-19.

The sample was PBMCs or T cells enriched from blood (not recorded which). The sequence derives from a woman between 40 and 55 years old in a cohort exposed to, infected with or recovered from COVID-19 (not recorded which). This chain connects TRBV29-1 to TRBJ2-7; 14 bases align to TRBD2. CDR3 DNA sequence: TGCAGCGGCCCCGGGACTAGCGGGGGAGACTTC. Translation gives CSGPGTSGGDF.